These T cell receptor beta chains were read from a single sample in a study of graft-versus-host responses after intestinal transplantation. Repertoires were generated with immunoSEQ multiplex PCR, while TCRdb's copy carries only in-frame clones and drops some. The data contain about 47,000 clones, approximately 92% of them seen just once; the ten biggest clones take up roughly 6%. The specimen comprised PBMCs, sampled about 790 days after a first intestinal transplant, on the day of a second. The receptors come from a human patient who received an intestinal transplant, so some T cells may come from the graft donor. CDR3s include the opening cysteine and the closing phenylalanine or tryptophan. D genes are given only for firm matches.

V gene,D gene,CDR3 protein
TRBV6-4,TRBD2,CASSYTSGGADTQYF
TRBV5-1,-,CASSRGEAQETQYF
TRBV2,-,CASSGAGMYGYTF
TRBV6-1,TRBD1,CASYGSGGGQPQHF
TRBV18,-,CASSPGSLGGNEQFF
TRBV7-9,TRBD1,CASSPSRGRSNQPQHF
TRBV7-8,TRBD2,CASSLTSGSTYEQYF
TRBV5-4,-,CASSLDRLDSGYEQYF
TRBV7-6,-,CASSLEAPAYEQYF
TRBV30,-,CAWSRDGNSPLHF
TRBV7-9,TRBD1,CASSFPGQGYEQYF
TRBV6-5,TRBD2,CASSFSLAGGVGEQFF
TRBV27,-,CASSHASWDGYTF
TRBV18,-,CASSPPWGRVTEAFF
TRBV28,-,CASSLSARLGANVLTF
TRBV19,-,CASSIVAGDQPQHF
TRBV18,-,CASSAFSTEMNTEAFF
TRBV7-9,-,CASSLNDYTF
TRBV6-5,TRBD2,CASSYSSGSAYEQYF
TRBV18,-,CASSYRVRETQYF
TRBV6-1,-,CASRQQGMNTEAFF
TRBV30,TRBD2,CTWRYAGGRSF
TRBV4-2,TRBD2,CASSQGSGLEGETQYF
TRBV18,TRBD1,CASSPPGQANYGYTF
TRBV5-1,TRBD1,CASSTLQGARGYF
TRBV9,-,CASSVSSTASYEQYF
TRBV5-1,-,CASSLVAGSGELFF
TRBV6-5,-,CASSYSRGAPYEQYF
TRBV6-6,TRBD1,CASRRTGQEKLFF
TRBV6-6,-,CASSRTSSQPQHF
TRBV27,-,CASSRAGSPYEQYF
TRBV19,TRBD2,CASSIIREGTYEQYF
TRBV19,-,CASSLTGELFF
TRBV6-1,TRBD1,CASSRTGAYEQYF
TRBV19,-,CASSMGAGSPAAF
TRBV28,-,CASSLYETQYF
TRBV9,-,CASSVARSGGLKRNGYTF
TRBV2,-,CASSGAGMYGYTF
TRBV6-1,-,CASSPGRRNQPQHF
TRBV27,-,CASSSETYGANVLTF
TRBV5-1,-,CASSLWGDTQYF
TRBV7-8,TRBD2,CAAGAGRGEQYF
TRBV5-1,-,CASSLSPGRWVGSYEQYF
TRBV25-1,-,CASSGVAQQETQYF
TRBV6-5,-,CASSYTSGTYEQYF
TRBV27,-,CASSYTGQPQHF
TRBV11-1,-,CASSLVGSYNEQFF
TRBV7-9,-,CASSSRAEQYFYEQYF
TRBV27,-,CASSFERNSPLHF
TRBV6-5,-,CATVQDTLNEAFF
TRBV11-2,-,CASSLEEETQYF
TRBV2,-,CASRQEGNEQFF
TRBV28,-,CASSSYGGVYQETQYF
TRBV10-1,-,CASSDNPVAGTLEQYF
TRBV19,TRBD1,CASSKDRVDGYTF